This TCR beta chain came from a study of shared clonotypes between healthy human individuals. Overall study: CD4 naive cells filled three plates per donor, CD4 memory three, CD8 naive two and CD8 memory one.

Measured with immunoSEQ multiplex PCR; TCRdb has only the in-frame clones, and not every one. The sample has under 1,100,000 clones; about 80% are singletons. This CDR3 comprises 15 residues. Trimming took off 6 bases at V and 3 bases at J, with 12 bases between the two ends. Germline V gives CDR1 MNHNY, CDR2 SVGAGI (reference sequence). This clone has a single count. Sequences were obtained from memory CD4+ T cells sorted from blood. Indicated subset: CD45RA-negative fraction. The V gene is TRBV6-6, the J gene TRBJ1-6, with D possibly TRBD1 on 5 matching bases. The receptor comes from a young man in good health. CDR3 protein: CASSTRDGYNSPLHF. The CDR3 DNA is TGTGCCAGCAGCACCCGGGACGGCTATAATTCACCCCTCCACTTT.